This is a list of T cell receptor beta chains from one sample in a study of T-cell reconstitution after alpha-beta-depleted transplantation in children. TCRdb fed the PCR reads into MiXCR, producing one record per CDR3 protein. The top ten hold approximately 39% of the sample, which has roughly 570,000 distinct CDR3 sequences, roughly a quarter seen once. Material: PBMCs, obtained before TCRalphabeta/CD19-depleted stem cell transplant. Receptors originate from a boy under two years old with Wiskott-Aldrich syndrome, due to receive a stem cell transplant. CDR3s include the opening cysteine and the closing phenylalanine or tryptophan. The D gene is left open where the match is weak. The size field is filled for only some rows; it gives once, few, many or a size class.

V,D,J,size,DNA,CDR3
TRBV9,NA,TRBJ2-5,few,TGTGCCAGCAGCGACCCGAGGGGGAGCGGAGAGACCCAGTACTTC,CASSDPRGSGETQYF
TRBV11-2,NA,TRBJ2-3,once,TGTGCCAGCAGCTTACTTTACTCCTATACCACAGATACGCAGTATTTT,CASSLLYSYTTDTQYF
TRBV5-1,TRBD1,TRBJ2-7,NA,TGCGCCAGCAGCTTCGACAGGGGGCTCGAGCAGTACTTC,CASSFDRGLEQYF
TRBV20-1,TRBD2,TRBJ2-3,NA,TGCAGTGCTTCAGTGACTAGCGGGGGAGATACGCAGTATTTT,CSASVTSGGDTQYF
TRBV12-3/TRBV12-4,NA,TRBJ1-1,few,TGTGCCAGCAGTTACAGGACGGCCCCACGAGCTTTCTTT,CASSYRTAPRAFF
TRBV5-6,TRBD1,TRBJ1-2,NA,TGTGCCAGCAGCTACCGACAGGGGTGGAATGGCTACACCTTC,CASSYRQGWNGYTF
TRBV9,NA,TRBJ2-1,few,TGTGCCAGCAGCGTAGGGAGGGGGGCCGGAAGAAATGAGCAGTTCTTC,CASSVGRGAGRNEQFF
TRBV5-1,TRBD1,TRBJ2-7,NA,TGCGCCAGCGGGGGACAGGGTTTAGGAGAGCAGTACTTC,CASGGQGLGEQYF
TRBV28,TRBD1,TRBJ2-7,few,TGTGCCAGCAGCTCACCCGGGACAGTCCACGAGCAGTACTTC,CASSSPGTVHEQYF
TRBV12-3/TRBV12-4,NA,TRBJ1-1,few,TGTGCCAGCAGTTTGGGCAGGTCCTTATGGATGAACACTGAAGCTTTCTTT,CASSLGRSLWMNTEAFF